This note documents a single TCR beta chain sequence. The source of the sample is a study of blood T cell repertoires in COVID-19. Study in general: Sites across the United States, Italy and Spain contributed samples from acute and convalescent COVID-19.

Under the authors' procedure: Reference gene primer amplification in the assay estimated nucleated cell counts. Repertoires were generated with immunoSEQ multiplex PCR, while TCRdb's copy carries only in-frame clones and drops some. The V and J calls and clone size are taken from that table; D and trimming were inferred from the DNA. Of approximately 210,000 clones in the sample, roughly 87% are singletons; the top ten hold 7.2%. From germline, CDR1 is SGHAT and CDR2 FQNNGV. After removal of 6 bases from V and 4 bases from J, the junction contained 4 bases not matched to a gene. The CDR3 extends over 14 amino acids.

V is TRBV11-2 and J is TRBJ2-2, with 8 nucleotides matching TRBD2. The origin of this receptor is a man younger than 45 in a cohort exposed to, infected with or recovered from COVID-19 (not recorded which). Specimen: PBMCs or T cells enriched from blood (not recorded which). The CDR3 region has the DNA TGTGCCAGCAGACAAAGCGGGAGCACCGGGGAGCTGTTTTTT. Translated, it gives CASRQSGSTGELFF.